This entry concerns a single TCR beta chain. The data originate from a study of T cells in Graves' hyperthyroidism and ophthalmopathy. The V gene lost 7 bases and the J gene lost 5 bases, with 8 bases spanning the gap. Germline values: CDR1 LNHDA, CDR2 SQIVND (reference sequence). The CDR3 is 12 amino acids. Using RNA transcripts as the source, TCR beta CDR3 regions were amplified. The study used the HTBI primer set for a first-round RT-PCR of the TCR CDR3. Each CDR3 protein gets one entry after TCRdb re-called the multiplex PCR reads with MiXCR. The data show hundreds of thousands of distinct CDR3 sequences, around 40% seen once.

This receptor was taken from a middle-aged woman with Graves' hyperthyroidism. The V gene is TRBV19, the J gene TRBJ2-2; D is undetermined. What was sequenced was blood. The CDR3 protein is CASTKRTGELFF. The CDR3 DNA sequence: TGTGCCAGTACTAAAAGGACCGGGGAGCTGTTTTTT.